The next 4 T cell receptor beta chains were all read from a single sample in a study of blood T cell repertoires in COVID-19. Using immunoSEQ multiplex PCR, the repertoire was profiled, and TCRdb retains in-frame clones only, with some absent. This sample has a few hundred thousand clones; 70% to 90% occur once, and the top ten carry 6.5% to 8.5%. Sequenced: PBMCs or T cells enriched from blood (not recorded which). The receptors stem from a woman aged 40 to 50 with acute COVID-19.

The rearrangement links TRBV4-2 to TRBJ1-5, with TRBD1 matching 9 bases. The trim removed 0 bases at V and 0 bases at J, leaving 3 bases unmatched. Germline V lookup: CDR1 LGHNA, CDR2 YNFKEQ. This CDR3 has 17 amino acids. For the CDR3, the DNA is TGTGCCAGCAGCCAAGATCGGACAGGGGCTAGCAATCAGCCCCAGCATTTT. Protein: CASSQDRTGASNQPQHF.

This clone has just a few counts. The V gene is TRBV24-1, the J gene TRBJ1-1; TRBD1 aligns across 11 bases. The J segment lost 4 bases and the V segment lost 8 bases, leaving 5 bases of the junction unmatched. This CDR3 is built from 14 residues. Germline V gene data show CDR1 as KGHDR and CDR2 as SFDVKD. The CDR3, as DNA: TGTGCCACCACCGGAGGGACAGGGGGCACTGAAGCTTTCTTT. Its protein product is CATTGGTGGTEAFF.

The rearrangement uses TRBV3-1 (or the pseudogene TRBV3-2) and TRBJ1-1; D gene unclear. The CDR3 is 15 residues long. Germline V gene sequence: CDR1 LGHDT, CDR2 YNNKEL (reference sequence). V gave up 1 base and J gave up 3 bases, with 12 bases separating them. The CDR3 coding sequence is TGTGCCAGCAGCCAAGTTAATACACAGTACACTGAAGCTTTCTTT. Protein product: CASSQVNTQYTEAFF.

A single count supports this clone. V usage is TRBV11-2 and J usage is TRBJ1-2, with D unresolved. The ends were cut back, 4 bases at V and 3 bases at J, with 15 bases in the middle. Germline V gives CDR1 SGHAT, CDR2 FQNNGV. The CDR3 has 15 residues. CDR3 protein: CASSSIRNTHYGYTF. The DNA for the CDR3 is TGTGCCAGCAGCTCTATCAGGAACACCCACTATGGCTACACCTTC. Complete variable domain (other parts from reference TRBV11-2 and TRBJ1-2): EAGVAQSPRYKIIEKRQSVAFWCNPISGHATLYWYQQILGQGPKLLIQFQNNGVVDDSQLPKDRFSAERLKGVDSTLKIQPAKLEDSAVYLCASSSIRNTHYGYTFGSGTRLTVV.